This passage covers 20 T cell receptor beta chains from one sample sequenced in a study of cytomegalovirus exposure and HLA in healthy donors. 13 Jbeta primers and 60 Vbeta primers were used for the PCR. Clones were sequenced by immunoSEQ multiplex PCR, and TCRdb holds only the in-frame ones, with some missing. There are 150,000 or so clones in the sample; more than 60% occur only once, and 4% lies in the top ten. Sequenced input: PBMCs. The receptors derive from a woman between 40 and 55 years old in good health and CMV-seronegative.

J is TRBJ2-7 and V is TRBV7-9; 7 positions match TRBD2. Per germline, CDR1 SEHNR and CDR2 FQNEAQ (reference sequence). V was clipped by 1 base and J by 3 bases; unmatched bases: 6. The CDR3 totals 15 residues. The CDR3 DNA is TGTGCCAGCAGCTTAGACCTTGGGAGGGTCTACGAGCAGTACTTC. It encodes CASSLDLGRVYEQYF.

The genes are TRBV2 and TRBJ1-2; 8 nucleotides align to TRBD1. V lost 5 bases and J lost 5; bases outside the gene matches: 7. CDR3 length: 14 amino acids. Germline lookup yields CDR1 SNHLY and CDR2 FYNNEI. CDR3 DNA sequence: TGTGCCAGCAGTTCAGGGGGCGACCCGTATGGCTACACCTTC. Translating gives CASSSGGDPYGYTF.

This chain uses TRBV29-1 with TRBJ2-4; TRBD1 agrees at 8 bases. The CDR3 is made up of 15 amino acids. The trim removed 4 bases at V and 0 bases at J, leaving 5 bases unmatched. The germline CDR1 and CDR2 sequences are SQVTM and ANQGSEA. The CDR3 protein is CSVVNRGLAKNIQYF. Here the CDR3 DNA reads TGCAGCGTTGTTAACAGGGGGTTAGCCAAAAACATTCAGTACTTC.

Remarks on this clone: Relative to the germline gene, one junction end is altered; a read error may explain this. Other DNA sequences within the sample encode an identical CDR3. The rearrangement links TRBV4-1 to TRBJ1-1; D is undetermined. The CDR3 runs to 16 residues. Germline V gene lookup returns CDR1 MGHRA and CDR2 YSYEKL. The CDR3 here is CASSQVTTYMNTEAFF. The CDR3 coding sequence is TGCGCCAGCAGCCAAGTAACAACATACATGAACACCGAAGCTTTCTTT.

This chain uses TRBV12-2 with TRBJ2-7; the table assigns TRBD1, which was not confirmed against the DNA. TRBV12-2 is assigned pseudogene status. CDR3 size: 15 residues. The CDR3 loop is CASRFSGTTAYEQYF. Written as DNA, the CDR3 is TGTGCAAGTCGCTTTTCCGGGACAACCGCCTACGAGCAGTACTTC.

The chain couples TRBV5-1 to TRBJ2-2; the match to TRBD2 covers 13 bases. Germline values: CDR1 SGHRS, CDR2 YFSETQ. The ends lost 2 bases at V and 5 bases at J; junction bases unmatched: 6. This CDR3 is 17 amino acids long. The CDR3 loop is CASSLGATSGRTGELFF. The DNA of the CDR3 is TGCGCCAGCAGCTTAGGCGCGACTAGCGGGAGGACCGGGGAGCTGTTTTTT.

The CDR3 here is CASSLEGDPYNEQFF. In DNA, the CDR3 is TGCGCCAGCAGCTTGGAAGGAGACCCCTACAATGAGCAGTTCTTC. This chain joins TRBV5-1 and TRBJ2-1; D gene unclear. This CDR3 comprises 15 residues. In germline, CDR1 is SGHRS, CDR2 YFSETQ. With 0 bases removed from V and 2 bases from J, the gap between germline ends came to 9 bases.

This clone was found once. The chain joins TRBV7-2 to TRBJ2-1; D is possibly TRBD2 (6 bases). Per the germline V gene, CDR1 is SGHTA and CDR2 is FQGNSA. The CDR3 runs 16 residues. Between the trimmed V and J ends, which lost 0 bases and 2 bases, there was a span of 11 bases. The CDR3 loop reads CASSLASSDPYNEQFF. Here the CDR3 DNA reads TGTGCCAGCAGCTTAGCCTCTAGCGACCCCTACAATGAGCAGTTCTTC.

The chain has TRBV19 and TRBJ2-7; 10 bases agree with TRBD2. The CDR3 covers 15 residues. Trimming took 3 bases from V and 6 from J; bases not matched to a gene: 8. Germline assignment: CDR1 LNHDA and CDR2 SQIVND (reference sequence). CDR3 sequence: CASSMLGTSASEQYF. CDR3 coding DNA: TGTGCCAGTAGTATGCTTGGGACTAGCGCTTCCGAGCAGTACTTC.

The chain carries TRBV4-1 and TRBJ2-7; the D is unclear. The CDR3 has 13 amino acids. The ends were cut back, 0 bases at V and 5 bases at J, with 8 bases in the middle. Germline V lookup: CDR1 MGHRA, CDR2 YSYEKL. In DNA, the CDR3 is TGCGCCAGCAGCCAAGACCGCCAGAACGAGCAGTACTTC. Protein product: CASSQDRQNEQYF.

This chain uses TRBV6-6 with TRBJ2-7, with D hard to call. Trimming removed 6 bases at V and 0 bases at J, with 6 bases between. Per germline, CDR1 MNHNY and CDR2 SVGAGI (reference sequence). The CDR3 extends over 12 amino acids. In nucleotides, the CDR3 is TGTGCCAGCAGCCAGGTCTCCTACGAGCAGTACTTC. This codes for CASSQVSYEQYF.

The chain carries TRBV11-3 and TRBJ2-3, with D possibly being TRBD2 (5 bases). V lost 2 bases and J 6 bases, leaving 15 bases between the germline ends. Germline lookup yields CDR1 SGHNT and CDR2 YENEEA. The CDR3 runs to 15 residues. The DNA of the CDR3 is TGTGCCAGCAGCTTACCGAGCCTAGCAGGCGATACGCAGTATTTT. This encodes CASSLPSLAGDTQYF. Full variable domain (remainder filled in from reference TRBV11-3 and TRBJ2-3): EAGVVQSPRYKIIEKKQPVAFWCNPISGHNTLYWYLQNLGQGPELLIRYENEEAVDDSQLPKDRFSAERLKGVDSTLKIQPAELGDSAVYLCASSLPSLAGDTQYFGPGTRLTVL.

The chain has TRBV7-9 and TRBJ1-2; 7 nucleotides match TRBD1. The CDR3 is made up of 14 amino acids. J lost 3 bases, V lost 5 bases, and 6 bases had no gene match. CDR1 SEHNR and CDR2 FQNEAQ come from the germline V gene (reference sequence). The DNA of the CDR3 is TGTGCCAGCAGCCCGAGACAGGGCGACTATGGCTACACCTTC. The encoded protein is CASSPRQGDYGYTF.

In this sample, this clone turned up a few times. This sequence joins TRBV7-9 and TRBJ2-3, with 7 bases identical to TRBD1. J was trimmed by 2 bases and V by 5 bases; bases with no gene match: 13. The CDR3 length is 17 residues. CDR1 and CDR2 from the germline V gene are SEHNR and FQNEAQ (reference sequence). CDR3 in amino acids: CASSPPPATGYTDTQYF. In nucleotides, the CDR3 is TGTGCCAGCAGCCCCCCGCCCGCGACAGGGTACACAGATACGCAGTATTTT.

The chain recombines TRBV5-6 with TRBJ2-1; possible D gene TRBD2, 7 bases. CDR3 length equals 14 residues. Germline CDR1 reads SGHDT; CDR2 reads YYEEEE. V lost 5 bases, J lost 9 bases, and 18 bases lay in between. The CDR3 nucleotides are TGTGCCAGCAGTTCCGGGACACCGGGGGGTGAGCAGTTCTTC. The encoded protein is CASSSGTPGGEQFF.

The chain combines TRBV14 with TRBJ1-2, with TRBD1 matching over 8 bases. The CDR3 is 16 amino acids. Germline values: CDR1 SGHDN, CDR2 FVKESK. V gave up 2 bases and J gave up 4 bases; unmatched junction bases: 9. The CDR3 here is CASSQTQGAYGYGYTF. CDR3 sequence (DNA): TGTGCCAGCAGCCAAACCCAGGGGGCATATGGCTATGGCTACACCTTC. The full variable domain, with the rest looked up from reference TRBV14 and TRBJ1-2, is EAGVTQFPSHSVIEKGQTVTLRCDPISGHDNLYWYRRVMGKEIKFLLHFVKESKQDESGMPNNRFLAERTGGTYSTLKVQPAELEDSGVYFCASSQTQGAYGYGYTFGSGTRLTVV.

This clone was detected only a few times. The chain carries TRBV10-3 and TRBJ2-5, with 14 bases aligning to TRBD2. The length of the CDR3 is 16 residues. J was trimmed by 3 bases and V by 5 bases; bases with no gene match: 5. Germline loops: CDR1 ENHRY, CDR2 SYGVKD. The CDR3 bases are TGTGCCATCAGTCCAGGGACTAGCGGGGGTGAAGAGACCCAGTACTTC. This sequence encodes CAISPGTSGGEETQYF.

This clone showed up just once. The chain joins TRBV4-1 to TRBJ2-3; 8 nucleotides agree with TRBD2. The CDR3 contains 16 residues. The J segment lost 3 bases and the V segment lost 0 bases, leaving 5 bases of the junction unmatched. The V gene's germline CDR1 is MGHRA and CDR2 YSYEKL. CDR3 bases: TGCGCCAGCAGCCAAGATATAGCGGGGTTAACAGATACGCAGTATTTT. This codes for CASSQDIAGLTDTQYF.

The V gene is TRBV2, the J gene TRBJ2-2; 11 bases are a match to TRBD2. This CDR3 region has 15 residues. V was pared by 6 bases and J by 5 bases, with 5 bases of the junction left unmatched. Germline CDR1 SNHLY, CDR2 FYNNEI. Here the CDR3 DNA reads TGTGCCAGCAGCCGCTCTAGCGGGGGGACCGGGGAGCTGTTTTTT. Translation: CASSRSSGGTGELFF.

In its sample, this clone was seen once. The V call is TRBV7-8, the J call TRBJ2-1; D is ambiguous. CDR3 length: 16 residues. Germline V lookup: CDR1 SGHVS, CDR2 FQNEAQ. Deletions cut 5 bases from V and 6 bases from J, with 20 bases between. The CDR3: CASSDARFAVINEQFF. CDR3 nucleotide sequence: TGTGCCAGCAGCGACGCGAGGTTTGCGGTGATCAATGAGCAGTTCTTC.